This note documents a single TCR beta chain sequence. Its antigen is unknown. This CDR3 contains 16 residues. CDR1 is LNHDA and CDR2 is SQIVND in the germline V gene (reference sequence). The junction had 15 bases not matched to a gene; V was cut back by 6 bases and J by 5 bases. The sample is drawn from a study of CD8 T cells in ankylosing spondylitis. Whole-study findings and limits: Disease-linked clones had a CD8+ phenotype and relatively low frequency in peripheral blood.

Quantitative barcoded 5'-RACE was used to prepare TCR beta libraries. One entry per CDR3 protein results from TCRdb running MiXCR on the 5' RACE reads. This table has approximately 250,000 distinct CDR3 sequences, more than 20% appearing once. This receptor was taken from a male donor with ankylosing spondylitis or in good health (not recorded which). This chain links TRBV19 with TRBJ1-1, with 7 bases fitting TRBD1. The sequenced sample consisted of blood, either unsorted or a sorted T cell fraction (not recorded which). The DNA for the CDR3 is TGTGCCAGTAGACCTGGAGGGGGCTCGGGGGGTACTGAAGCTTTCTTT. Amino acid sequence: CASRPGGGSGGTEAFF.